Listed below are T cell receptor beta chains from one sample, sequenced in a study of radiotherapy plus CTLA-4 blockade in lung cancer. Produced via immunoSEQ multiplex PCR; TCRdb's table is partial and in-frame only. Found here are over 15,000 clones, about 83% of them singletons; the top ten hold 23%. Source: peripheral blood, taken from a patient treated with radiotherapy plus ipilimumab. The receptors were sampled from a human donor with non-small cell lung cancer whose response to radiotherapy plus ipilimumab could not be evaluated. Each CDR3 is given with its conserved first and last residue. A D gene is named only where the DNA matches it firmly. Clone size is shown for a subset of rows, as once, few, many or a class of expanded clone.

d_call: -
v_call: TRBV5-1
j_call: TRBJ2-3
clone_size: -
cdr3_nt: TGCGCCAGCGGGCTTTGGGGCCCAGATACGCAGTATTTT
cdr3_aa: CASGLWGPDTQYF

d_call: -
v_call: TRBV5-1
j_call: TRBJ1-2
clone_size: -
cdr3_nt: TGCGCCAGCAGCTTGGACGGGAAAGGCTACACCTTC
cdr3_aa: CASSLDGKGYTF

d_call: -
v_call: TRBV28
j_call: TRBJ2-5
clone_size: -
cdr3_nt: TGTGCCATCTCCGGGGGTGGGCGGGGCCAAGAGACCCAGTACTTC
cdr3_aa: CAISGGGRGQETQYF

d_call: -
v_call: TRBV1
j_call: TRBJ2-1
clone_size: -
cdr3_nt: TGCACCAGCAGCCAAGGGGCGCGGGGGCCGTACAATGAGCAGTTCTTC
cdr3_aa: CTSSQGARGPYNEQFF

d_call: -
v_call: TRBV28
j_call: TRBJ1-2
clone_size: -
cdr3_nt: TGTGCCAGCAGGGGAACAGGGAACCGATTTGGCTACACCTTC
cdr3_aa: CASRGTGNRFGYTF

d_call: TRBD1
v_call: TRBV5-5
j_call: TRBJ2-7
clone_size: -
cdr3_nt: TGTGCCAGCAGCAAAACCGGGACAGGGGGCGGAATCCTCTCCTACGAGCAGTACTTC
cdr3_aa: CASSKTGTGGGILSYEQYF

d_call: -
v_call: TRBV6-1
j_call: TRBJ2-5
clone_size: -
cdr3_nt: TGTGCCAGCACTCGCTGGGCCATGGAGACCCAGTACTTC
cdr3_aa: CASTRWAMETQYF

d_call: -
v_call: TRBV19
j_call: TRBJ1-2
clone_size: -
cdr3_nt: TGTGCCAGTAGTATAGATCAGGGGCGAAACTATGGCTACACCTTC
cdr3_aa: CASSIDQGRNYGYTF

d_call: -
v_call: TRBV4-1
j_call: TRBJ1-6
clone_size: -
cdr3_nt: TGCGCCAGCAGCCAAGATTGGGGGGGACCTCTGCTTAGGGCCTATAATTCACCCCTCCACTTT
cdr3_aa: CASSQDWGGPLLRAYNSPLHF

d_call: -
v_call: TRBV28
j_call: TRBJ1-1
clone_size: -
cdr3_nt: TGTGCCAGCAGTCCTCGTTTGAGGGAGGGTCGAGCTTTCTTT
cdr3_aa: CASSPRLREGRAFF

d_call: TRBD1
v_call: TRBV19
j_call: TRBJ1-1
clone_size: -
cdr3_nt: TGTGCCAGTAGGTCAAGGACAGGGAATACTGAAGCTTTCTTT
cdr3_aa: CASRSRTGNTEAFF

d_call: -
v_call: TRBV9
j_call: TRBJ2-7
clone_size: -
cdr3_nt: TGTGCCAGCAGCGTAGGCGGAGGGGCGACCTACGAGCAGTACTTC
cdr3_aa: CASSVGGGATYEQYF

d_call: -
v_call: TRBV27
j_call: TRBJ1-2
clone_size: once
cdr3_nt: TGTGCCAGCAGTATAGGGGGGGCCTATGGCTACACCTTC
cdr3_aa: CASSIGGAYGYTF

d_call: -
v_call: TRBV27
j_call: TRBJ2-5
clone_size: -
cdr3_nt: TGTGCCAGCAGTTCCTCGACAGGGCGGGACACCCAGTACTTC
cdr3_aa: CASSSSTGRDTQYF

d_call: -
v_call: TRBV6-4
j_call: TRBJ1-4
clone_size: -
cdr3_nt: TGTGCCAGCAGTGACAGAAACAGAGGGTTTGGGGGGGAAAAACTGTTTTTT
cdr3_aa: CASSDRNRGFGGEKLFF

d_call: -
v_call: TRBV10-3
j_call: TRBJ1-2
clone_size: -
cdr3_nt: TGTGCCACAGGGGCAGTCCCGGCTAACTATGGCTACACCTTC
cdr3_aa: CATGAVPANYGYTF

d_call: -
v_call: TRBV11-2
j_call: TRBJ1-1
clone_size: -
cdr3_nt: TGTGCCAGCAGCGTAGAGGGTGGAGGACTAATGTACACTGAAGCTTTCTTT
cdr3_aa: CASSVEGGGLMYTEAFF

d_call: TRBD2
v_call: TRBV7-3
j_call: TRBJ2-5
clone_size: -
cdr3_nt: TGTGCCAGCAGTACCCGGGGTAGCGGGTACCAAGAGACCCAGTACTTC
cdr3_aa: CASSTRGSGYQETQYF

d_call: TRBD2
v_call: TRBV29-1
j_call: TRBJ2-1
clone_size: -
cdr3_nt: TGCAGCGTTGAGGGACTAGCGGGAGGGCCTAACTACAATGAGCAGTTCTTC
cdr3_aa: CSVEGLAGGPNYNEQFF

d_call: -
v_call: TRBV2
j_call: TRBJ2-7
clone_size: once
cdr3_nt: TGTGCCAGCAGTGGGGGCCGAGCCTACGAGCAGTACTTC
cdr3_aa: CASSGGRAYEQYF

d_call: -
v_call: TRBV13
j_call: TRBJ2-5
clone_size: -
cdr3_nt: TGTGCCAGCCGGCGGGGGCTTCAAGAGACCCAGTACTTC
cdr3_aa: CASRRGLQETQYF

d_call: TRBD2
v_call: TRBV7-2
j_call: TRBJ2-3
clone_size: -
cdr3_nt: TGTGCCAGCAGCTCGAGCGGGGTGGGGACAGATACGCAGTATTTT
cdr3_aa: CASSSSGVGTDTQYF

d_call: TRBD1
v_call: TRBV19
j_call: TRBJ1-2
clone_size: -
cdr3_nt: TGTGCCAGCACGCGGGACAGTTCTAACTATGGCTACACCTTC
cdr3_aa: CASTRDSSNYGYTF

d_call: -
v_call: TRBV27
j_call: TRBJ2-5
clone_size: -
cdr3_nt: TGTGCCAGCAGTCCCTCCGGGACCCCCGGGAGGACCCAGTACTTC
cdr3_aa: CASSPSGTPGRTQYF

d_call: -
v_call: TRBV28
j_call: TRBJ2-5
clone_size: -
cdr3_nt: TGTGCCAGCAGTCCCGGGGGTAACCAAGAGACCCAGTACTTC
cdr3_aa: CASSPGGNQETQYF

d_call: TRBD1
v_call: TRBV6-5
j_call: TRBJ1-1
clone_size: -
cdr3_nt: TGTGCCAGCAGCACAGGGGCGGAAGCTTTCTTT
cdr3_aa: CASSTGAEAFF

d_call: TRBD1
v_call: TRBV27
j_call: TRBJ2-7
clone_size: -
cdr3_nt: TGTGCCAGCAGTTTAAAGGGGGCGTCCTACGAGCAGTACTTC
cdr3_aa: CASSLKGASYEQYF

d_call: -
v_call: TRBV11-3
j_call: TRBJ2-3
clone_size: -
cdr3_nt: TGTGCCAGCAGCACCGTGTCACAGGGAGATACGCAGTATTTT
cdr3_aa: CASSTVSQGDTQYF